This T cell receptor (beta chain) originates from a study of blood T cell repertoires in COVID-19. Study background: Samples representing acute and convalescent COVID-19 were sourced from the United States, Italy and Spain. PBMCs, B-cell-depleted T cells, or T cells provided the cDNA or gDNA that made up the material.

J gave up 3 bases and V 7 bases, and 4 bases lay outside the gene matches. This CDR3 has 13 amino acids. The germline CDR1 and CDR2 sequences are MNHNY and SVGAGI (reference sequence). In the authors' methods: Reference gene primer amplification yielded estimated nucleated cell counts. The data were produced by immunoSEQ multiplex PCR, yet TCRdb's version contains in-frame clones alone and is incomplete. That table furnishes V, J and clone size, whereas the DNA furnished D and trimming. This repertoire shows about 110,000 clones, around three quarters found once; its top ten account for 3.5% to 5%. The chain carries TRBV6-6 and TRBJ2-7; TRBD1 agrees at 9 bases. This TCR came from a human donor in a cohort sampled during active or convalescent COVID-19. The sample taken for sequencing was peripheral blood. The CDR3 DNA reads TGTGCCAGCAAGACAGGGGGGATCTACGAGCAGTACTTC. Translating it yields CASKTGGIYEQYF.